The rows below give T cell receptor beta chains drawn from one sample of a study of glioma-infiltrating T cells. TCRdb processed the multiplex PCR reads anew with MiXCR; each CDR3 protein has one entry. Altogether roughly 100,000 distinct CDR3 sequences are present, about 30% being singletons, with the ten largest covering 40% to 45%. Sequencing was performed on glioma tissue, nonneoplastic brain tissue, or PBMCs (not recorded which). These receptors were obtained from a human donor with low-grade glioma or glioblastoma, undergoing nonglioma brain surgery, or in good health (not recorded which). Both conserved end residues are part of each CDR3. A D gene is named only where the DNA matches it firmly. A clone size is listed for some rows: how often the clone was seen (once, few, many), or a class if it is expanded.

CASSLGTSQETQYF	TGCGCCAGCAGCTTGGGGACATCCCAAGAGACCCAGTACTTC	TRBJ2-5	-	few	TRBV5-1
CTSSLPSQGANQPQHF	TGTACCAGCAGCCTCCCAAGCCAGGGGGCCAATCAGCCCCAGCATTTT	TRBJ1-5	TRBD1	-	TRBV6-1
CASSFRADGQPQHF	TGTGCCAGCAGTTTTAGGGCAGACGGTCAGCCCCAGCATTTT	TRBJ1-5	-	-	TRBV12-3/TRBV12-4
CASSSERSYSGNTIYF	TGTGCCAGCAGCTCCGAAAGATCTTACTCTGGAAACACCATATATTTT	TRBJ1-3	-	many	TRBV7-2
CASSGYYTDTQYF	TGTGCCAGCAGTGGGTACTACACAGATACGCAGTATTTT	TRBJ2-3	-	many	TRBV2
CASSPTTGSNYNEQFF	TGTGCCAGCAGCCCTACCACAGGATCAAATTACAATGAGCAGTTCTTC	TRBJ2-1	-	-	TRBV7-2
CASRSGSETQYF	TGTGCCAGCAGAAGTGGGTCGGAGACCCAGTACTTC	TRBJ2-5	-	many	TRBV6-1
CASSQTGVVQPQHF	TGCGCCAGCAGCCAAACAGGGGTGGTTCAGCCCCAGCATTTT	TRBJ1-5	TRBD1	few	TRBV4-1
CASSSRDLYNSPLHF	TGTGCCAGCAGTAGCCGGGACTTATATAATTCACCCCTCCACTTT	TRBJ1-6	-	many	TRBV6-1
CASSYSTFYGYTF	TGTGCCAGCAGTTACTCGACATTCTATGGCTACACCTTC	TRBJ1-2	-	many	TRBV6-6
CASSEAARGTQETQYF	TGTGCCAGCAGTGAAGCGGCGCGGGGGACCCAAGAGACCCAGTACTTC	TRBJ2-5	TRBD2	few	TRBV2
CASSPGTYLDNSPLHF	TGTGCCAGCAGCCCCGGGACATATCTCGATAATTCACCCCTCCACTTT	TRBJ1-6	-	-	TRBV7-3
CASTRQEGRGYTF	TGTGCCAGCACTAGACAGGAAGGGCGTGGCTACACCTTC	TRBJ1-2	-	many	TRBV2
CASLRDSGTDTQYF	TGTGCCAGCCTCCGGGACAGTGGCACAGATACGCAGTATTTT	TRBJ2-3	TRBD1	few	TRBV6-1
CSATLTGRANYGYTF	TGCAGTGCTACACTGACAGGGAGAGCTAACTATGGCTACACCTTC	TRBJ1-2	TRBD1	many	TRBV20-1
CSVKQGSDTQYF	TGCAGCGTGAAACAGGGCTCAGATACGCAGTATTTT	TRBJ2-3	-	-	TRBV20-1
CATGQGLNSPLHF	TGTGCCACCGGGCAGGGACTGAATTCACCCCTCCACTTT	TRBJ1-6	-	-	TRBV19
CASSFIRDSLTF	TGTGCCAGCAGCTTCATCCGGGACTCCCTCACCTTC	TRBJ2-1	-	many	TRBV7-8
CASSLFGGSTEAFF	TGTGCCAGCAGCTTATTCGGGGGGTCAACTGAAGCTTTCTTT	TRBJ1-1	-	many	TRBV7-3
CASSLPGWFTDTQYF	TGTGCCAGCAGCTTACCAGGCTGGTTCACAGATACGCAGTATTTT	TRBJ2-3	-	-	TRBV7-2